This T cell receptor beta chain was captured by sequencing in a study of shared clonotypes between healthy human individuals. Regarding the study as a whole: Larger estimated richness was generally recorded for naive subsets relative to memory subsets.

Samples underwent the assay at deep level. The authors' processing: Sequence data from immunoSEQ were junction-only and lacked quality scores; consequently, filtering differed. TCRdb's copy holds only in-frame clones and misses some; the assay was immunoSEQ multiplex PCR. V and J calls and clone size are those listed in that table; D and trimming were worked out from the DNA. The sample lists about 2.4 million clones, approximately 94% seen once, with over 0.12% in the top ten. As for this clone: What it recognizes is unknown.

This CDR3 has 14 residues. Germline values: CDR1 SGHVS, CDR2 FQNEAQ. V lost 5 bases, J lost 5 bases, and 13 bases lay in between. This sequence originates from a man in his late teens or twenties in good health. This sequence joins TRBV7-8 and TRBJ1-5; weak D call: TRBD1 (6 bases). The sample consisted of naive CD4+ T cells sorted from blood. Subset denoted: CD45RA+ positively selected. For the CDR3, the DNA is TGTGCCAGCAGCCAAGGGGGGAGATATCAGCCCCAGCATTTT. The encoded protein is CASSQGGRYQPQHF.